This TCR beta chain was observed in a study of T cells after yellow fever vaccination. Study at large: SMART-Seq v4 Ultra Low Input handled preparation of low-cell-number fractions.

TCRdb re-called the 5' RACE reads through MiXCR, storing one row per CDR3 protein. In the table there are some 340,000 distinct CDR3 sequences, 4.1% of which are singletons. The CDR3 spans 15 residues. CDR1 and CDR2 from the germline V gene are SGHAT and FQNNGV. Trimming removed 4 bases from V and 1 base from J, with 10 bases in between. This clonotype appeared many times. Sequencing used PBMCs, obtained 5 days after the yellow fever booster vaccination. This clonotype originated in a man between 18 and 35 years old who received the YFV17D yellow fever vaccine. The rearrangement joins TRBV11-2 to TRBJ1-4; a weak D match, TRBD1 (6 bases). The CDR3 reads CASSSLTGTNEKLFF. Here the CDR3 DNA reads TGTGCCAGCAGCTCCCTGACAGGAACTAATGAAAAACTGTTTTTT.